This record looks at one T cell receptor (beta chain) sequence and its context. What it binds is unknown. The sample comes from a study of CD8 T cells in ankylosing spondylitis. Whole-study findings and limits: Disease-linked clones had a CD8+ phenotype and relatively low frequency in peripheral blood.

V was shortened by 1 base and J by 3 bases, with 8 bases between the two germline ends. Germline V gene lookup returns CDR1 SGHRS and CDR2 YFSETQ. The CDR3 extends over 15 amino acids. TCRdb recomputed calls from the 5' RACE reads with MiXCR, one row per CDR3 protein. The sample includes about 160,000 distinct CDR3 sequences, about a sixth seen only once; the top ten take under 9%. The rearrangement uses TRBV5-1 and TRBJ2-6, with D possibly TRBD1 on 5 matching bases. Specimen: blood, either unsorted or a sorted T cell fraction (not recorded which). This clonotype originated in a male donor with ankylosing spondylitis or in good health (not recorded which). CDR3 in amino acids: CASSLQGYGANVLTF. The DNA for the CDR3 is TGCGCCAGCAGCTTGCAGGGTTATGGGGCCAACGTCCTGACTTTC.